One sample yielded the 31 T cell receptor beta chains listed below, sequenced in a study of T cell repertoires in cytomegalovirus infection. The antigens of these receptors remain unknown. TCRdb reprocessed the reads via MiXCR and lists one record per CDR3 protein. This sample has roughly 500,000 distinct CDR3 sequences; roughly a third occur once, and the top ten carry 15% to 20%. The sample consisted of cultured PBMCs, taken from culture after CMV antigen stimulation. These receptors were collected from a human donor in good health (CMV status not recorded). Some clones in this sample may be carry-over from other donors' samples.

This chain links TRBV29-1 with TRBJ1-2, with TRBD1 matching 8 bases. The CDR3 has 16 amino acids. V was clipped by 4 bases and J by 1 base; unmatched bases: 11. The germline gives CDR1 SQVTM, CDR2 ANQGSEA. The CDR3 bases are TGCAGCGTTGCCGACCTCCGGGACAGGATTAACTATGGCTACACCTTC. Translation gives CSVADLRDRINYGYTF.

Ten or more counts support this clonotype. V is TRBV11-2 and J is TRBJ1-2; the match to TRBD1 covers 8 bases. The CDR3 has 13 amino acids. Per germline, CDR1 SGHAT and CDR2 FQNNGV. Trimming removed 5 bases from V and 3 bases from J; junction bases left unmatched: 2. CDR3 region: CASSPGQDYGYTF. The CDR3 coding sequence is TGTGCCAGCAGCCCGGGACAGGACTATGGCTACACCTTC. Together with reference TRBV11-2 and TRBJ1-2, the CDR3 gives the full variable domain: EAGVAQSPRYKIIEKRQSVAFWCNPISGHATLYWYQQILGQGPKLLIQFQNNGVVDDSQLPKDRFSAERLKGVDSTLKIQPAKLEDSAVYLCASSPGQDYGYTFGSGTRLTVV.

This chain links TRBV7-6 with TRBJ2-1; 10 bases map to TRBD2. Germline V lookup: CDR1 SGHVS, CDR2 FNYEAQ. Trimming cost V 0 bases and J 8 bases; bases outside gene matches: 7. The CDR3 runs 16 residues. CDR3 sequence: CASSLAPSGSYYEQFF. The CDR3 DNA follows: TGTGCCAGCAGCTTAGCGCCTAGCGGGAGTTATTATGAGCAGTTCTTC.

The chain joins TRBV6-1 to TRBJ2-5; D might be TRBD2 (6 bases). V shed 1 base and J shed 1 base, with 13 bases lying between them. CDR1 and CDR2 (germline): MNHNS, SASEGT. The CDR3 is made up of 16 amino acids. This CDR3 is CASSEGTREFQETQYF. The CDR3 nucleotides read TGTGCCAGCAGTGAAGGAACGCGGGAATTCCAAGAGACCCAGTACTTC.

The V call is TRBV7-6, the J call TRBJ2-3, with D unresolved. Trimming left V 4 bases short and J 3 bases short, with 14 bases between. The CDR3 has 15 residues. CDR1 and CDR2 from the germline V gene are SGHVS and FNYEAQ. Here the CDR3 reads CASSSGQLKTDTQYF. The CDR3 DNA reads as TGTGCCAGCAGCTCCGGGCAGCTAAAAACAGATACGCAGTATTTT.

This chain links TRBV5-1 with TRBJ2-5; perhaps TRBD1 as D (6 bases). CDR3 length: 15 amino acids. V lost 0 bases and J 4 bases, leaving 13 bases between the germline ends. Germline-derived CDR1 and CDR2 are SGHRS and YFSETQ. Here the CDR3 DNA reads TGCGCCAGCAGCTTGGGGACAACAGGGTCAGAGACCCAGTACTTC. This encodes CASSLGTTGSETQYF.

This rearrangement joins TRBV20-1 to TRBJ2-7, with 7 bases aligning to TRBD2. The CDR3 sequence is 14 residues long. J lost 3 bases, V lost 3 bases, and 8 bases had no gene match. CDR1 and CDR2 from the germline V gene are DFQATT and SNEGSKA (reference sequence). CDR3: CSASPPGGGYEQYF. CDR3 nucleotides: TGCAGTGCTAGCCCGCCTGGGGGGGGCTACGAGCAGTACTTC.

This clonotype was observed a handful of times. This chain joins TRBV5-1 and TRBJ2-7; TRBD2 matches at 13 bases. J was trimmed by 3 bases and V by 5 bases; bases with no gene match: 5. CDR1 and CDR2 (germline): SGHRS, YFSETQ. This CDR3 spans 15 amino acids. Here the CDR3 DNA reads TGCGCCAGCAGTCTCGGACTAGCGGGAGACTACGAGCAGTACTTC. It yields the protein CASSLGLAGDYEQYF.

This chain's CDR3 is CASSFFGDRGNQPQHF. The CDR3 DNA is TGTGCCAGCAGTTTTTTTGGGGACAGGGGCAATCAGCCCCAGCATTTT. The rearrangement joins TRBV27 to TRBJ1-5; 9 bases are a match to TRBD1. CDR1 MNHEY and CDR2 SMNVEV come from the germline V gene (reference sequence). This CDR3 contains 16 residues. V lost 3 bases to trimming and J lost 2 bases; unmatched junction nucleotides: 5.

This clonotype was recorded at least ten times. V and J are TRBV7-2 and TRBJ1-1; 8 positions agree with TRBD1. Unmatched junction bases numbered 20, after V lost 5 bases and J lost 0 bases. This CDR3 has 20 residues. Per germline, CDR1 SGHTA and CDR2 FQGNSA. CDR3 amino acids: CASSPLGTMRDRPLNTEAFF. As DNA, the CDR3 is TGTGCCAGCAGCCCTCTAGGGACGATGAGGGACAGGCCATTGAACACTGAAGCTTTCTTT.

The chain couples TRBV12-3 or TRBV12-4 to TRBJ2-1; D possibly corresponds to TRBD2 (6 bases). Trimming took off 6 bases at V and 5 bases at J, with 14 bases between the two ends. The CDR3 consists of 14 residues. CDR3 protein: CASRLGGMDNEQFF. Written as DNA, the CDR3 is TGTGCCAGCAGGTTGGGGGGAATGGACAATGAGCAGTTCTTC.

This clonotype has only a few counts. V gene TRBV11-1 combines with J gene TRBJ2-5; maybe TRBD2 (6 bases). V was shortened by 5 bases and J by 5 bases, with 12 bases between the two germline ends. The CDR3 loop spans 13 amino acids. CDR1 is SGHAT and CDR2 is FQDESV in the germline V gene (reference sequence). CDR3 sequence reads: CASSRELGETQYF. The CDR3 DNA sequence: TGTGCCAGCAGCCGGGAGTTGGGGGAGACCCAGTACTTC.

This clonotype occurred a few times. This chain connects TRBV5-1 to TRBJ2-3, with 11 nucleotides matching TRBD1. This CDR3 contains 17 residues. From germline, CDR1 is SGHRS and CDR2 YFSETQ. The V segment lost 5 bases and the J segment 3 bases; nucleotides outside the gene matches: 11. The CDR3 spells CASSSLPGTGGTDTQYF. The CDR3 coding sequence is TGCGCCAGCAGTTCACTTCCCGGGACAGGGGGAACAGATACGCAGTATTTT.

This clonotype was counted once. The chain couples TRBV7-6 to TRBJ1-4, with TRBD1 matching 7 bases. Trimming took 10 bases from V and 6 from J; bases not matched to a gene: 11. Germline V CDR1 and CDR2: SGHVS, FNYEAQ. The CDR3 spans 14 residues. CDR3 bases: TGTGCCACCAGAACCGGGACAGAAGATGAAAAACTGTTTTTT. Protein sequence: CATRTGTEDEKLFF.

This clonotype occurred a few times. The V call is TRBV27, the J call TRBJ1-1, with D perhaps matching TRBD1 (5 bases). V lost 1 base and J 1 base, leaving 10 bases between the germline ends. CDR3 length equals 15 residues. Germline loops: CDR1 MNHEY, CDR2 SMNVEV (reference sequence). The CDR3 bases are TGTGCCAGCAGTTTATGGGGCAGATGGAACACTGAAGCTTTCTTT. Its translation is CASSLWGRWNTEAFF.

The rearrangement uses TRBV7-8 and TRBJ2-7; TRBD1 matches 8 bases. V gave up 1 base and J gave up 4 bases; unmatched junction bases: 6. Germline CDR1 reads SGHVS; CDR2 reads FQNEAQ. This CDR3 contains 15 residues. Here the CDR3 DNA reads TGTGCCAGCAGCTTAGGGGACAGGCCTGTTTACGAGCAGTACTTC. This codes for CASSLGDRPVYEQYF.

J is TRBJ2-3 and V is TRBV20-1, with 8 bases fitting TRBD2. The CDR3 contains 15 residues. The V segment lost 5 bases and the J segment 0 bases; nucleotides outside the gene matches: 7. Looked up from germline, CDR1 is DFQATT and CDR2 is SNEGSKA (reference sequence). The CDR3 DNA reads TGCAGTGCTTCCACTAGCGGTCCTAGCACAGATACGCAGTATTTT. Its translation: CSASTSGPSTDTQYF.

V is TRBV29-1 and J is TRBJ1-5; tentative D call: TRBD1 (5 bases). CDR3 size: 12 residues. Germline V gene lookup returns CDR1 SQVTM and CDR2 ANQGSEA. Trimming removed 6 bases from V and 10 bases from J, with 16 bases in between. Here the CDR3 DNA reads TGCAGCGTGTGGGACGGGCGTGACCCCCAGCATTTT. Encoded protein: CSVWDGRDPQHF. Complete variable domain (other parts from reference TRBV29-1 and TRBJ1-5): SAVISQKPSRDICQRGTSLTIQCQVDSQVTMMFWYRQQPGQSLTLIATANQGSEATYESGFVIDKFPISRPNLTFSTLTVSNMSPEDSSIYLCSVWDGRDPQHFGDGTRLSIL.

This chain connects TRBV4-3 to TRBJ1-2; maybe TRBD1 (6 bases). The germline V and J ends were trimmed by 4 bases and 8 bases, with 17 bases remaining between them. In germline, CDR1 is LGHNA, CDR2 YSLEER. The CDR3 consists of 14 residues. The CDR3 DNA follows: TGCGCCAGCAGCCGAGAGGGGGAGGTGAGAGGCTACACCTTC. As protein: CASSREGEVRGYTF.

About this clonotype: The junction and the germline gene differ at one end; a read error may be behind it. The chain couples TRBV24-1 to TRBJ2-1, with D perhaps matching TRBD1 or TRBD2 (6 bases each). The CDR3 is made up of 14 amino acids. Germline CDR1 KGHDR, CDR2 SFDVKD. CDR3 DNA sequence: TGTGCCACCCATTCGGGGGCGGGGTACAATGAGCAGATCTTC. Its translation: CATHSGAGYNEQIF.

The V and J genes are TRBV6-2 or TRBV6-3 and TRBJ2-7, with 7 bases lining up with TRBD2. Trimming took 6 bases from V and 2 from J; bases not matched to a gene: 4. The CDR3 consists of 13 residues. CDR1 and CDR2 (germline): MNHEY, SVGEGT. The CDR3 sequence: CASRGGRAYEQYV. The CDR3 nucleotides read TGTGCCAGCAGGGGAGGGCGAGCCTACGAGCAGTACGTC.

This clonotype has a handful of counts. The genes are TRBV12-3 or TRBV12-4 and TRBJ2-5; D not certain. CDR3 length: 14 amino acids. V was shortened by 7 bases and J by 5 bases, with 17 bases between the two germline ends. The CDR3 loop is CASISRAPWETQYF. DNA of the CDR3: TGTGCCAGCATCTCCCGGGCCCCCTGGGAGACCCAGTACTTC.

J is TRBJ2-1 and V is TRBV18, with 13 bases identical to TRBD2. V lost 6 bases, J lost 10 bases, and 9 bases stayed unmatched. CDR1 is KGHSH and CDR2 is LQKENI in the germline V gene. The CDR3 runs to 15 residues. The DNA for the CDR3 is TGTGCCAGCTCCCGAGGACTAGCGGGAGATGGGGAGCAGTTCTTC. The encoded protein is CASSRGLAGDGEQFF.

The V and J genes are TRBV7-2 and TRBJ1-3; D may be TRBD1 (5 bases). Trimming took off 5 bases at V and 4 bases at J, with 15 bases between the two ends. Per the germline V gene, CDR1 is SGHTA and CDR2 is FQGNSA. The CDR3 covers 15 residues. CDR3 region: CASSRYTGAGNTIYF. CDR3 nucleotide sequence: TGTGCCAGCAGCCGATACACCGGGGCGGGAAACACCATATATTTT.

The chain uses TRBV24-1 and TRBJ2-5; D perhaps matches TRBD1 (6 bases). Germline loops: CDR1 KGHDR, CDR2 SFDVKD. This CDR3 contains 15 residues. The V end was cut by 2 bases, the J end by 2 bases, with 11 bases between. Here the CDR3 reads CATSDWGTNQETQYF. For the CDR3, the DNA is TGTGCCACCAGTGATTGGGGGACAAATCAAGAGACCCAGTACTTC.

The chain is built from TRBV6-6 and TRBJ2-7; the match to TRBD2 covers 12 bases. Germline CDR1 is MNHNY and CDR2 is SVGAGI (reference sequence). The CDR3 is 16 amino acids. Trimming cost V 2 bases and J 4 bases; bases outside gene matches: 6. The CDR3: CASSYARLAGAYEQYF. CDR3 DNA: TGTGCCAGCAGTTACGCCAGACTAGCGGGAGCATACGAGCAGTACTTC.

Note on this clonotype: This may be a read error: a much more frequent sequence differs by one nucleotide. The rearrangement uses TRBV12-3 or TRBV12-4 and TRBJ2-1, with 13 bases matching TRBD2. This CDR3 has 15 amino acids. CDR3 sequence: CASGFLGLAGAEQFF. CDR3 in DNA: TGTGCCAGCGGTTTTCTTGGACTAGCGGGGGCTGAGCAGTTCTTC.

There are a few counts of this clonotype. For the CDR3, the DNA is TGCAGTGCCAAGGAAAACAGGGCTGGAGATACGCAGTATTTT. Its translation is CSAKENRAGDTQYF. This rearrangement joins TRBV20-1 to TRBJ2-3, with TRBD1 as a possible D gene (6 bases). With 6 bases removed from V and 5 bases from J, the gap between germline ends came to 18 bases. CDR3 length equals 14 residues. Germline V gives CDR1 DFQATT, CDR2 SNEGSKA (reference sequence).

The J gene is TRBJ2-1, the V gene TRBV7-3; 13 nucleotides align to TRBD2. The trim removed 6 bases at V and 1 base at J, leaving 9 bases unmatched. The V gene's germline CDR1 is SGHTA and CDR2 FQGTGA. The CDR3 is 18 residues long. CDR3 sequence reads: CASSDRTSGSISYNEQFF. The CDR3 nucleotides are TGTGCCAGCAGTGACCGGACTAGCGGGAGTATTTCCTACAATGAGCAGTTCTTC.

This clonotype has a handful of counts. The rearrangement joins TRBV4-3 to TRBJ2-7; unclear D gene. CDR1 and CDR2 from the germline V gene are LGHNA and YSLEER. The ends were cut back, 0 bases at V and 4 bases at J, with 13 bases in the middle. This CDR3 has 15 residues. The CDR3 loop is CASSQDLNSNYEQYF. The CDR3 nucleotides are TGCGCCAGCAGCCAAGATCTTAACAGCAATTACGAGCAGTACTTC.

The rearrangement uses TRBV5-5 and TRBJ1-5; D perhaps matches TRBD1 (5 bases). Deletions cut 0 bases from V and 9 bases from J, with 13 bases between. The CDR3 spans 14 residues. Per germline, CDR1 SGHKS and CDR2 YYEKEE (reference sequence). The CDR3 DNA follows: TGTGCCAGCAGCTTGGATCAGGGTAGGGGGCCCCAGCATTTT. As protein: CASSLDQGRGPQHF.